These 19 T cell receptor beta chains were sequenced from one sample in a study of cytomegalovirus exposure and HLA in healthy donors. TCRdb keeps only in-frame clones here, not all; method: immunoSEQ multiplex PCR. The sample has some 80,000 clones, 90% to 97% seen once; the top ten hold roughly 1.3%. The specimen was PBMCs. The receptors originated from a woman aged 18-29 years in good health and CMV-seronegative.

Written as DNA, the CDR3 is TGTGCCAGCAGTCCGGGGCCGGGGGTGAACTATGGCTACACCTTC. Protein sequence: CASSPGPGVNYGYTF. The genes are TRBV28 and TRBJ1-2; perhaps TRBD1 as D (5 bases). The CDR3 has 15 residues. CDR1 and CDR2 from the germline V gene are MDHEN and SYDVKM. Trimming took 5 bases from V and 2 from J, leaving 15 bases between them.

The V gene is TRBV18, the J gene TRBJ1-1, with 8 positions matching TRBD1. The CDR3 has 16 residues. From germline, CDR1 is KGHSH and CDR2 LQKENI. The V gene end was trimmed by 3 bases and the J gene end by 4 bases; junction bases not matched to a gene: 10. The CDR3 nucleotides are TGTGCCAGCTCACCGCTTAAAGGACAGGGAGGCACTGAAGCTTTCTTT. Encoded protein: CASSPLKGQGGTEAFF.

The gene calls are TRBV5-1 and TRBJ2-1, with 7 bases lining up with TRBD1. CDR1 SGHRS and CDR2 YFSETQ come from the germline V gene. The CDR3 is 15 residues long. Trimming removed 2 bases from V and 4 bases from J; junction bases left unmatched: 6. The DNA for the CDR3 is TGCGCCAGCAGCTTAGACAGGGCGGATTACAATGAGCAGTTCTTC. This gives the protein CASSLDRADYNEQFF.

The chain has TRBV11-2 and TRBJ1-4; 9 bases line up with TRBD1. Germline CDR1 SGHAT, CDR2 FQNNGV. The CDR3 covers 18 residues. With V trimmed by 5 bases and J by 7 bases, 17 bases remained unmatched. CDR3 DNA: TGTGCCAGCAGCCCATCATCGGGACAGGGAGGATGGCTTGAAAAACTGTTTTTT. Translation gives CASSPSSGQGGWLEKLFF.

The rearrangement uses TRBV23-1 and TRBJ2-6, with D tentatively TRBD1 (6 bases). TRBV23-1 is designated an ORF whose function remains uncertain. V was clipped by 3 bases and J by 0 bases, with 15 bases between them. This CDR3 spans 18 amino acids. In DNA form, the CDR3 reads TGCGCCAGCAGTCACTGGACAGCCCCCAACTCTGGGGCCAACGTCCTGACTTTC. It is translated as CASSHWTAPNSGANVLTF.

This chain uses TRBV4-2 with TRBJ2-1; TRBD2 aligns across 7 bases. From germline, CDR1 is LGHNA and CDR2 YNFKEQ. V trimming: 1 base; J trimming: 8 bases; junction bases outside the gene matches: 5. There are 14 residues in the CDR3. The CDR3 DNA follows: TGTGCCAGCAGCCAAGTCGCGCGGGAGTATGAGCAGTTCTTC. Translation: CASSQVAREYEQFF.

The chain is built from TRBV9 and TRBJ2-1, with 12 bases matching TRBD2. The germline gives CDR1 SGDLS, CDR2 YYNGEE. The CDR3 totals 19 residues. V gave up 3 bases and J gave up 0 bases; unmatched junction bases: 10. The CDR3 loop reads CASSALAGGSQSSYNEQFF. CDR3 DNA: TGTGCCAGCAGCGCACTAGCGGGAGGATCCCAGAGCTCCTACAATGAGCAGTTCTTC.

This chain joins TRBV6-1 and TRBJ1-6; 8 positions match TRBD1. Germline trimming cut 6 bases from V and 10 bases from J; bases unmatched to any gene: 8. This CDR3 region has 14 residues. Germline-derived CDR1 and CDR2 are MNHNS and SASEGT. Here the CDR3 reads CASRKGQGESPLHF. The CDR3 coding sequence is TGTGCCAGCAGAAAAGGACAGGGAGAATCACCCCTCCACTTT.

The rearrangement links TRBV19 to TRBJ1-4, with D possibly being TRBD1 (5 bases). The germline V gene encodes CDR1 LNHDA and CDR2 SQIVND (reference sequence). The CDR3 sequence is 15 residues long. Trimming pared 5 bases from V and 0 bases from J, leaving 10 bases between. CDR3 bases: TGTGCCAGTAGTTCAACAGGTGCAACTAATGAAAAACTGTTTTTT. It encodes CASSSTGATNEKLFF.

This clone was counted between two and nine times. This chain connects TRBV9 to TRBJ2-2; the D is unclear. The V gene's germline CDR1 is SGDLS and CDR2 YYNGEE. The V gene lost 2 bases and the J gene lost 7 bases, with 9 bases spanning the gap. CDR3 size: 13 residues. The chain's CDR3 is CASSVRPDGELFF. CDR3 nucleotide sequence: TGTGCCAGCAGCGTGAGGCCTGACGGGGAGCTGTTTTTT. Supplemented by reference TRBV9 and TRBJ2-2, the full variable domain reads DSGVTQTPKHLITATGQRVTLRCSPRSGDLSVYWYQQSLDQGLQFLIQYYNGEERAKGNILERFSAQQFPDLHSELNLSSLELGDSALYFCASSVRPDGELFFGEGSRLTVL.

The rearrangement joins TRBV7-6 to TRBJ2-3; a possible D gene is TRBD2 (6 bases). Trimming cost V 10 bases and J 2 bases, with 13 bases left between them. The CDR3 is made up of 13 amino acids. Germline CDR1 reads SGHVS; CDR2 reads FNYEAQ. CDR3 nucleotide sequence: TGTGCCATCGGGCGGGAATTCACAGATACGCAGTATTTT. Translating gives CAIGREFTDTQYF.

V and J are TRBV5-1 and TRBJ1-5; no firm D call. V was trimmed by 4 bases and J by 0 bases, leaving 11 bases between them. Per the germline V gene, CDR1 is SGHRS and CDR2 is YFSETQ. This CDR3 spans 15 amino acids. This chain's CDR3 is CASSPDGNSNQPQHF. CDR3 nucleotide sequence: TGCGCCAGCAGCCCAGATGGCAATAGCAATCAGCCCCAGCATTTT.

The chain has TRBV19 and TRBJ2-1; the match to TRBD2 covers 9 bases. This CDR3 has 15 amino acids. Germline V gene sequence: CDR1 LNHDA, CDR2 SQIVND (reference sequence). V dropped 4 bases and J dropped 2; count of bases not matched to a gene: 3. CDR3 nucleotide sequence: TGTGCCAGTAGTAATCTAGCGGGGCCCTACAATGAGCAGTTCTTC. Translation: CASSNLAGPYNEQFF. Based on the CDR3 plus reference TRBV19 and TRBJ2-1, the full variable domain is DGGITQSPKYLFRKEGQNVTLSCEQNLNHDAMYWYRQDPGQGLRLIYYSQIVNDFQKGDIAEGYSVSREKKESFPLTVTSAQKNPTAFYLCASSNLAGPYNEQFFGPGTRLTVL.

The rearrangement joins TRBV30 to TRBJ2-4, with TRBD2 matching over 9 bases. This CDR3 has 14 amino acids. From germline, CDR1 is GTSNPN and CDR2 SVGIG (reference sequence). CDR3 protein: CAGCGGGAKNIQYF. The CDR3 DNA follows: TGTGCGGGGTGCGGGGGGGGAGCCAAAAACATTCAGTACTTC.

V is TRBV28 and J is TRBJ2-1; 8 nucleotides match TRBD2. This CDR3 is 14 amino acids long. Germline V CDR1 and CDR2: MDHEN, SYDVKM. With V trimmed by 5 bases and J by 7 bases, 7 bases remained unmatched. This chain's CDR3 is CASSPPSGRNEQFF. In DNA form, the CDR3 reads TGTGCCAGCAGTCCCCCCAGCGGGAGAAATGAGCAGTTCTTC.

The V gene is TRBV10-1, the J gene TRBJ2-3; perhaps TRBD2 as D (6 bases). The CDR3 is 15 residues long. The V gene lost 1 base and the J gene lost 0 bases, with 8 bases spanning the gap. Germline CDR1 WNHNN, CDR2 SYGVQD (reference sequence). CDR3 amino acids: CASSEYGGSTDTQYF. The DNA of the CDR3 is TGCGCCAGCAGTGAGTACGGGGGTAGCACAGATACGCAGTATTTT.

The chain is built from TRBV10-3 and TRBJ2-2, with D perhaps matching TRBD2 (5 bases). The CDR3 extends over 18 amino acids. The V end was cut by 0 bases, the J end by 5 bases, with 19 bases between. CDR1 is ENHRY and CDR2 is SYGVKD in the germline V gene. CDR3 residues: CAISESGVWLADTGELFF. The CDR3 region has the DNA TGTGCCATCAGTGAGTCCGGGGTTTGGCTAGCCGATACCGGGGAGCTGTTTTTT.

This clone has a single count. V usage is TRBV30 and J usage is TRBJ1-1; D remains ambiguous. Trimming pared 3 bases from V and 4 bases from J, leaving 6 bases between. Germline V gene data show CDR1 as GTSNPN and CDR2 as SVGIG (reference sequence). This CDR3 contains 11 residues. In DNA, the CDR3 is TGTGCCTGGAGGGAGAGCACTGAAGCTTTCTTT. Translating it yields CAWRESTEAFF.

The chain employs TRBV9 and TRBJ2-6; a possible D gene is TRBD1 (6 bases). Trimming took 4 bases from V and 12 from J, leaving 17 bases between them. The CDR3 loop spans 14 amino acids. Germline lookup yields CDR1 SGDLS and CDR2 YYNGEE. The CDR3 bases are TGTGCCAGCAGCTCCGCGAGGGGGTATGTCGTCCTGACTTTC. It yields the protein CASSSARGYVVLTF. The variable domain in full, with the rest retrieved from reference TRBV9 and TRBJ2-6, is DSGVTQTPKHLITATGQRVTLRCSPRSGDLSVYWYQQSLDQGLQFLIQYYNGEERAKGNILERFSAQQFPDLHSELNLSSLELGDSALYFCASSSARGYVVLTFGAGSRLTVL.